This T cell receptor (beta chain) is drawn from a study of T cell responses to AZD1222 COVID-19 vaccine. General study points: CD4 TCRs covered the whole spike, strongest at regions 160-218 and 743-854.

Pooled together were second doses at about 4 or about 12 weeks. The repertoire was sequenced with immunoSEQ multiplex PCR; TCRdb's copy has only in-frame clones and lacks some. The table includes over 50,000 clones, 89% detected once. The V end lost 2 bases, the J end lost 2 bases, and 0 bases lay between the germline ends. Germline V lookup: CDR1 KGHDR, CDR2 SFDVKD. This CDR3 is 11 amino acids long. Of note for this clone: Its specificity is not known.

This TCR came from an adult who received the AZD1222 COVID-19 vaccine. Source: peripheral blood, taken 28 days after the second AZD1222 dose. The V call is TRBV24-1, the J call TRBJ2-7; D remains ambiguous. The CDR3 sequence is CATSDSYEQYF. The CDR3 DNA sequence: TGTGCCACCAGTGATTCCTACGAGCAGTACTTC.